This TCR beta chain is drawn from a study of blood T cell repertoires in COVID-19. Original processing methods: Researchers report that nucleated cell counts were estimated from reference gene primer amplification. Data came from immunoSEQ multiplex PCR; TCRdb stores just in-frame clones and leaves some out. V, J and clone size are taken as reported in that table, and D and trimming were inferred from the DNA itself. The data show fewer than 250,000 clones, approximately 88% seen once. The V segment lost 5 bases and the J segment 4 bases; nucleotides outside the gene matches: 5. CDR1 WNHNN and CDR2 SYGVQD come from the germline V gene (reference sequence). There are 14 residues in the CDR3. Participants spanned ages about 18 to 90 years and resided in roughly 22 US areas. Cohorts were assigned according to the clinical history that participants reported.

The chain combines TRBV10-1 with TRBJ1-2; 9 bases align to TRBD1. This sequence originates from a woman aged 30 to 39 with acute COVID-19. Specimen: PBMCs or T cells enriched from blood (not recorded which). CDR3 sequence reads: CASSTGGYGYGYTF. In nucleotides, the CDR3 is TGCGCCAGCAGTACAGGGGGCTACGGCTATGGCTACACCTTC.